This entry is about one T cell receptor beta chain. Its antigen is currently not known. No per-base quality is available; no much larger clone lies one base away. The time point label on this specimen signifies: pre-sensitization, week 0. The meaning of the sample's treatment or condition label: therapeutic diphenylcyclopropenone sensitization with weekly scalp DPC. At each patch-test visit, blood was drawn before the patch test was applied. Patients were considered eligible if aged 18 to 70, diagnosed with alopecia and deemed suitable for DPC therapy, and patients were excluded if pregnant. Total RNA was extracted from unfractionated whole blood that had been collected in Tempus Blood RNA tubes. Sequences SGHTA (CDR1) and FQGTGA (CDR2) are obtained from the germline V gene. The germline V and J ends show losses of 3 bases and 4 bases respectively, and no gene match explains 9 bases of the junction. The CDR3 goes from the cysteine to the phenylalanine over 16 residues. Here the CDR3 DNA is all that survives: 48 bases in frame from base 1.

The entry originates in a study of human T cells and chemical hapten exposure (dated by TCRdb to 2020 to 2023). About the investigation overall: For sensitization, 2% DPC in acetone was applied to a roughly 2 cm by roughly 2 cm area of upper inner arm skin. Alopecia areata with under or over 50% scalp involvement, alopecia totalis and alopecia universalis were represented in the patient cohort, which was mostly female. The study tracked peripheral blood TCR repertoire changes in vivo during primary and secondary sensitization to the hapten diphenylcyclopropenone (DPC) in alopecia patients. Blood samples were taken from patients before sensitization (week 0) and at 2, 6 and about 24 weeks after DPC sensitization. Patch testing on the upper back used Finn chambers containing 0.01% DPC, with scoring done after 6 days according to International Contact Dermatitis Research Group standards. For TCR sequencing, blood came from 25 to 35 alopecia patients at anywhere from one to four time points (pre-sensitization, 2, 6 and 24 weeks). Throughout the approximately 22-week study period, patients were also given weekly therapeutic DPC doses on the scalp. Libraries were combined into a pool for sequencing, and differences in TCR yield between samples came mainly from small differences in library volumes within the pool.

Summary of the overall study and its limitations: DPC sensitization did not change the number of TCRs with a frequency above 1 in 1000, and there was no evidence of changes in global repertoire structure. All patients had alopecia, a presumed autoimmune disease, so their immune response might differ from that of healthy individuals. Significantly more large CDR3 similarity clusters were formed by expanded TCRs than by pre-sensitization or healthy control sets, consistent with antigen-driven responses. Repeated subsampling changed both the strength of the expansion versus patch-test correlation and the threshold at which the correlation became significant. The number of PT1 expanded TCRs positively correlated with patch test score, significant at thresholds 8, 16 and 32 but not 4.

The method behind the library was RACE. Data came from a NextSeq 500. Library preparation attached unique molecular identifiers to individual cDNA molecules for quantitative, reproducible TCR counting. Both TCR alpha and TCR beta chains were sequenced from each blood RNA sample. The authors' pipeline ran thus. A median of approximately 100,000 TCRs per sample was observed, with a range of roughly 23,224 to 750,000. V, J and CDR3 annotation of the TCR reads was carried out using the Decombinator software suite. To make PS versus PT1 abundance plots, every sample was subsampled to the same number of TCRs (28,000). TCRs were defined as expanded if absent before sensitization and observed at least eight times at the 2-week time point. In TCRdb, the public reads were trimmed at Q25 with fastp and aligned with MiXCR, with productive beta chains retained. Records with the same CDR3 protein are collapsed into one entry carrying the most frequent genes and DNA. TCRdb's processing, not the study's, gives the V and J calls here. The sample table holds 250,000 or so distinct CDR3 sequences, of which over 8% were seen once. The ten largest clones add up to 2% to 3% of the sample.

The receptor comes from a woman in her forties with alopecia areata. Some clones in this sample may be carry-over from other donors' samples. This sample comprised whole blood, obtained in connection with sensitization to the hapten diphenylcyclopropenone (DPC). The V gene is TRBV7-3 and the J gene is TRBJ2-1; 7 bases in the junction line up with TRBD2. This receptor has the CDR3 CASSFASGGVYNEQFF. The DNA sequence reads TGTGCCAGCAGCTTCGCTAGCGGAGGGGTATACAATGAGCAGTTCTTC.